These T cell receptor beta chains were read from a single sample in a study of a mutant IDH1 vaccine in newly diagnosed glioma. The table came from immunoSEQ multiplex PCR; TCRdb's copy has only in-frame clones and leaves some out. The table has roughly 35,000 clones, around 85% seen once; the top ten hold approximately 4.4%. The sequences come from PBMCs, collected from a glioma patient treated with radiotherapy, temozolomide or both. Source of these receptors: a woman in her thirties or forties with glioma. Each CDR3 is given without its conserved first and last residue. Fields, in order: clone size, J gene, V gene, CDR3 protein. Not every row has a clone size; where given, it reads once, few, many or a size class.

-,TRBJ1-1,TRBV6-4,ASSENSVTMNTEAF
once,TRBJ1-5,TRBV5-1,ASSSDPSGQPQH
-,TRBJ1-4,TRBV6-5,ASSYSDATNEKLF
-,TRBJ2-5,TRBV9,ASSVGGASGGQETQY
-,TRBJ2-7,TRBV10-3,AISGGGYEQY
-,TRBJ2-1,TRBV5-1,ASSLVGGGNEQF
-,TRBJ1-1,TRBV4-1,ASSQTGGPNEAF
-,TRBJ2-7,TRBV28,ASSPPKGTGNYEQY
-,TRBJ2-7,TRBV6-5,ASSRDGDPYSEQY
-,TRBJ2-7,TRBV9,ASSVGQSTTYEQY
-,TRBJ1-2,TRBV14,ASSQGTLYGYT
-,TRBJ2-1,TRBV4-1,ASSQEWGGGGSYNEQF
-,TRBJ1-2,TRBV7-9,ASSRDPIALYGYT
-,TRBJ2-1,TRBV18,ASSPRGALYNEQF
-,TRBJ2-5,TRBV6-1,ASSDWAGVRETQY
-,TRBJ2-1,TRBV27,ASSLLAAVINEQF
-,TRBJ1-2,TRBV11-2,ASSPLRGRSYGYT
-,TRBJ1-6,TRBV6-6,ASRLGDSYNSPLH
-,TRBJ2-3,TRBV19,ASRIIHESPTDTQY
-,TRBJ2-1,TRBV29-1,SVTTGSSISYNEQF
-,TRBJ2-3,TRBV4-2,ASSQETRNTDTQY
-,TRBJ1-1,TRBV19,ASRNVDRGPEAF
-,TRBJ2-2,TRBV7-3,ASSLGGQGNTGELF
few,TRBJ1-1,TRBV27,ASSPGRAKQGSTEAF
-,TRBJ2-2,TRBV25-1,ASTRGSGELF
-,TRBJ2-7,TRBV6-1,ASSGRDSTLGEQY
-,TRBJ2-3,TRBV5-1,ASSLLGRYLSTDTQY
-,TRBJ2-1,TRBV4-1,ASSQPTSGLHNEQF
-,TRBJ2-5,TRBV6-5,ASSYSNSQETQY
-,TRBJ1-1,TRBV6-5,ASSWDRGRGGAF
-,TRBJ1-5,TRBV27,ASSSGYDNQPQH
once,TRBJ1-4,TRBV25-1,ASSDPGTGGKTNEKLF
-,TRBJ2-2,TRBV6-4,ASYPGTSGWLNTGELF
-,TRBJ1-5,TRBV7-2,ASSFGGGWDQPQH
-,TRBJ2-3,TRBV6-6,ASSYAMNTQY
-,TRBJ1-4,TRBV5-4,ASSSDTASGPEGGEKLF
few,TRBJ2-1,TRBV11-2,ASSSYRGTSYNEQF
-,TRBJ2-7,TRBV4-1,ASSQVLAPSSYEQY
-,TRBJ1-4,TRBV2,ASSHTGGVGTNEKLF
once,TRBJ1-5,TRBV28,ASSTGNQPQH
-,TRBJ2-7,TRBV19,ASSNQFYEQY
-,TRBJ2-2,TRBV10-3,AIRDTRDQDNTGELF
few,TRBJ1-3,TRBV27,ASSLSPDIYSGNTIY
-,TRBJ1-6,TRBV6-5,ASSPRRVRNSPLH
-,TRBJ1-2,TRBV7-8,ASSLAVGGGYT
-,TRBJ2-4,TRBV2,ASSDSRSENIQY
-,TRBJ1-2,TRBV13,ASSLNRGHYGYT
once,TRBJ2-2,TRBV2,ASSEEGYNTGELF
-,TRBJ2-1,TRBV5-4,ASNGPESEQF
-,TRBJ1-3,TRBV6-6,ASSSFSGNTIY